Following are 10 T cell receptor beta chains from one sample sequenced in a study of CD8+ T cells in alopecia areata. Treatment here: oral pan-JAK inhibitor, 5-10 mg twice daily. Extracted RNA was reverse transcribed into cDNA, the sequencing template. Some clones are missing from TCRdb's copy, which holds only in-frame ones; the method was immunoSEQ multiplex PCR. The sample records a few hundred thousand clones, roughly 40% being singletons. This specimen was CD4+ T cells sorted from blood, taken at approximately week 37, from a patient treated with tofacitinib. These receptors came from a human donor with alopecia areata.

This clone was detected a few times. The J gene is TRBJ2-7, the V gene TRBV7-2, with a possible D match to TRBD2 (5 bases). V was clipped by 1 base and J by 4 bases, with 11 bases between them. This CDR3 is built from 14 residues. Germline CDR1 and CDR2: SGHTA and FQGNSA. CDR3 protein: CASSLDPGGYEQYF. The CDR3 region has the DNA TGTGCCAGCAGCTTAGACCCAGGAGGATACGAGCAGTACTTC.

The V and J genes are TRBV29-1 and TRBJ1-2; possibly TRBD1 for D (6 bases). The CDR3 is 11 residues long. V lost 3 bases and J 8 bases, leaving 10 bases between the germline ends. Germline V gene data show CDR1 as SQVTM and CDR2 as ANQGSEA. This chain's CDR3 is CSVEKGVGYTF. The CDR3 DNA sequence: TGCAGCGTTGAGAAGGGGGTGGGCTACACCTTC.

This clone was picked up a small number of times. The V call is TRBV27, the J call TRBJ2-7; no reliable D call. The CDR3 is made up of 14 amino acids. Per the germline V gene, CDR1 is MNHEY and CDR2 is SMNVEV (reference sequence). Trimming took 3 bases from V and 2 from J, leaving 11 bases between them. In DNA form, the CDR3 reads TGTGCCAGCAGTTTTAACGCGGCCACCTACGAGCAGTACTTC. This translates into CASSFNAATYEQYF.

The CDR3 sequence is CSVDRKYYGYTF. The CDR3 DNA is TGCAGCGTTGACAGAAAGTACTATGGCTACACCTTC. This chain connects TRBV29-1 to TRBJ1-2; D is undetermined. The CDR3 is made up of 12 amino acids. Germline V lookup: CDR1 SQVTM, CDR2 ANQGSEA. With 3 bases removed from V and 3 bases from J, the gap between germline ends came to 8 bases.

This rearrangement joins TRBV28 to TRBJ1-2; no definite D call. Germline V lookup: CDR1 MDHEN, CDR2 SYDVKM. The CDR3 has 12 amino acids. V shed 6 bases and J shed 8 bases, with 13 bases lying between them. The CDR3 sequence: CASRARALGYTF. DNA for the CDR3: TGTGCCAGCAGAGCCCGGGCGTTGGGCTACACCTTC.

This clone has only a few counts. The sample carries other DNA sequences with the same CDR3. The CDR3 loop is CAWSVRLNTEAFF. The DNA of the CDR3 is TGTGCCTGGAGTGTGAGGTTGAACACTGAAGCTTTCTTT. J is TRBJ1-1 and V is TRBV30; no clear D gene. Germline lookup yields CDR1 GTSNPN and CDR2 SVGIG (reference sequence). The CDR3 is made up of 13 amino acids. Trimming took 0 bases from V and 0 from J, leaving 5 bases between them.

The sample holds a few counts of this clone. The V and J genes are TRBV7-9 and TRBJ2-5, with D unclear. Trimming pared 11 bases from V and 5 bases from J, leaving 12 bases between. The germline CDR1 and CDR2 sequences are SEHNR and FQNEAQ (reference sequence). This CDR3 is built from 11 residues. CDR3 DNA: TGTGCCGCCTCCGGAGAGGAGACCCAGTACTTC. Translated, it gives CAASGEETQYF.

This chain connects TRBV18 to TRBJ2-7, with 11 bases aligning to TRBD1. Per germline, CDR1 KGHSH and CDR2 LQKENI. V gave up 2 bases and J gave up 7 bases; unmatched junction bases: 7. This CDR3 comprises 15 residues. The CDR3 spells CASSPTGQGAREQYF. The DNA for the CDR3 is TGTGCCAGCTCACCAACCGGACAGGGGGCACGGGAGCAGTACTTC. The full variable domain, with the rest looked up from reference TRBV18 and TRBJ2-7, is NAGVMQNPRHLVRRRGQEARLRCSPMKGHSHVYWYRQLPEEGLKFMVYLQKENIIDESGMPKERFSAEFPKEGPSILRIQQVVRGDSAAYFCASSPTGQGAREQYFGPGTRLTVT.

The V gene is TRBV29-1, the J gene TRBJ1-1; a weak D match, TRBD1 (5 bases). Trimming removed 6 bases at V and 1 base at J, with 15 bases between. Germline loops: CDR1 SQVTM, CDR2 ANQGSEA. There are 14 residues in the CDR3. The CDR3 spells CSVGGSGRNTEAFF. DNA for the CDR3: TGCAGCGTGGGGGGGTCGGGGAGGAACACTGAAGCTTTCTTT.

Points on this clone: Germline is not matched at one junction end, which may reflect a read error. The rearrangement joins TRBV19 to TRBJ1-5, with 7 bases matching TRBD1. Germline CDR1 LNHDA, CDR2 SQIVND (reference sequence). This CDR3 region has 13 residues. The CDR3 loop is CASCGGGKQPQHF. The CDR3 DNA is TGTGCCAGTTGCGGAGGGGGCAAACAGCCCCAGCATTTT.